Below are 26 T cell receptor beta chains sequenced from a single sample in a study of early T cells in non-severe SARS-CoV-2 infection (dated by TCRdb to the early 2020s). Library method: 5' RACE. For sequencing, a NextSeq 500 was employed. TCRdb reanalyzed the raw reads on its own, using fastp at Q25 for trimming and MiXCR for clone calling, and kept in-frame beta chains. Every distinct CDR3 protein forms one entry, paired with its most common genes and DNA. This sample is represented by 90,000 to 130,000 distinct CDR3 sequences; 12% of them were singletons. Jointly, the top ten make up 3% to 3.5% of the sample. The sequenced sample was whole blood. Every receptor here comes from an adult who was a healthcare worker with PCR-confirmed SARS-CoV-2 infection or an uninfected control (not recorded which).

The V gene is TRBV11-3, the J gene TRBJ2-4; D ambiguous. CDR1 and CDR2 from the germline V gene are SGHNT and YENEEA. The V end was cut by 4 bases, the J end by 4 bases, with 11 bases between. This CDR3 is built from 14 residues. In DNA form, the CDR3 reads TGTGCCAGCAGCTCGATGGGCACAAAAAACATTCAGTACTTC. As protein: CASSSMGTKNIQYF.

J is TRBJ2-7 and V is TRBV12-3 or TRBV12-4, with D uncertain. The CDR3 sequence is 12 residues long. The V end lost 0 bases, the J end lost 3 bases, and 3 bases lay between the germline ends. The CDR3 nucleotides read TGTGCCAGCAGTTTAGCGCTCTACGAGCAGTACTTC. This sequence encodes CASSLALYEQYF.

CDR3 nucleotide sequence: TGCAGTGCTTCACCGGGACAGAATAATTCACCCCTCCACTTT. Protein sequence: CSASPGQNNSPLHF. This chain links TRBV20-1 with TRBJ1-6; 7 positions agree with TRBD1. Germline CDR1 and CDR2: DFQATT and SNEGSKA (reference sequence). Germline trimming cut 5 bases from V and 5 bases from J; bases unmatched to any gene: 6. This CDR3 spans 14 amino acids.

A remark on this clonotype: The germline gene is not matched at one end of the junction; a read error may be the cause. CDR3 coding DNA: TGTACCAGCACGTCTGAAGCTTTCTTT. Encoded protein: CTSTSEAFF. V gene TRBV6-6 combines with J gene TRBJ1-1; D remains unclear. The CDR3 runs to 9 residues. Germline lookup yields CDR1 MNHNY and CDR2 SVGAGI (reference sequence).

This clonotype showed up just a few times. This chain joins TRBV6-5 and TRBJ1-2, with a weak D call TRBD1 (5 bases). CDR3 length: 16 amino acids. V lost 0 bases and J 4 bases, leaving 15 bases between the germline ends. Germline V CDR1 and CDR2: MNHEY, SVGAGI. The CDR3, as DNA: TGTGCCAGCAGTTACTCAACCGGACACAATTTCTATGGCTACACCTTC. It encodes CASSYSTGHNFYGYTF.

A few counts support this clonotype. CDR3 sequence: CASSPQGSSGPYNEQFF. The DNA of the CDR3 is TGTGCCAGCAGTCCCCAAGGGAGTAGCGGGCCTTACAATGAGCAGTTCTTC. The rearrangement links TRBV3-1 to TRBJ2-1; 7 bases map to TRBD2. J was trimmed by 4 bases and V by 6 bases; bases with no gene match: 15. The CDR3 sequence is 17 residues long. CDR1 is LGHDT and CDR2 is YNNKEL in the germline V gene (reference sequence).

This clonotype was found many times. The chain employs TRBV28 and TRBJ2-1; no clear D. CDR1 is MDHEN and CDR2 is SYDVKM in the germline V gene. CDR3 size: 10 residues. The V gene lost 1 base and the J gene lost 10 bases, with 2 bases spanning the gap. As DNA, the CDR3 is TGTGCCAGCAGTTTATACGAGCAGTTCTTC. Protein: CASSLYEQFF.

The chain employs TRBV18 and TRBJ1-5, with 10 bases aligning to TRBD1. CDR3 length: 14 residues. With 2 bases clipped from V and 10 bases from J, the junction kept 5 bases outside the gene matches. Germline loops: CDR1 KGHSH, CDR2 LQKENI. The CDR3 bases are TGTGCCAGCTCACCAGGGACAGGGGATCTTCCCCAGCATTTT. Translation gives CASSPGTGDLPQHF.

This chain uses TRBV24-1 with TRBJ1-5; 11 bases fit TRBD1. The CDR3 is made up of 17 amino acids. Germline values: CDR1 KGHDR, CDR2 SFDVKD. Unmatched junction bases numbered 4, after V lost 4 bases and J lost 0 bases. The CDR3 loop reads CATSEGTGGYSNQPQHF. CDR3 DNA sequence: TGTGCCACCAGTGAAGGGACAGGGGGGTATAGCAATCAGCCCCAGCATTTT.

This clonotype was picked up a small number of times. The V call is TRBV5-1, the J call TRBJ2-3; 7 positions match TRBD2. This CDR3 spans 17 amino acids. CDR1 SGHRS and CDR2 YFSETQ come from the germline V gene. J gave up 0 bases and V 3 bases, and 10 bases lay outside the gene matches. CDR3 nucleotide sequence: TGCGCCAGCAGCTGGCCCTCAGCAGCGGGAAGCACAGATACGCAGTATTTT. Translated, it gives CASSWPSAAGSTDTQYF.

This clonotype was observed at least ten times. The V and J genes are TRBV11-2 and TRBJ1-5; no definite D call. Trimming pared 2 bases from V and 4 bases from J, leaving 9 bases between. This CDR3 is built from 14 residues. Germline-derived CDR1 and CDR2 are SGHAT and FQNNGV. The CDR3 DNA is TGTGCCAGCAGCTTAAACAGCCGGAATCAGCCCCAGCATTTT. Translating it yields CASSLNSRNQPQHF.

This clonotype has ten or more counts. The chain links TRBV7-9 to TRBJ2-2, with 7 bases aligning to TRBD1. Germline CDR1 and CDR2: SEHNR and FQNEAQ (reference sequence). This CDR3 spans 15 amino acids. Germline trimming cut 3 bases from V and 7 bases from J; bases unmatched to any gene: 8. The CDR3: CASSFPTGPIGELFF. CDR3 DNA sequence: TGTGCCAGCAGCTTCCCGACAGGGCCTATCGGGGAGCTGTTTTTT.

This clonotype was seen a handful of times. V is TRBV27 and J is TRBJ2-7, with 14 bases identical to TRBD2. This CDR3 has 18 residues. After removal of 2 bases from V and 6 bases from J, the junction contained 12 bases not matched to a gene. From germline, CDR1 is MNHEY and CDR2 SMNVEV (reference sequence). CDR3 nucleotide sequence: TGTGCCAGCAGTTTAGGGACTAGCGGGAGAGGCAATCCGAGCGAGCAGTACTTC. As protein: CASSLGTSGRGNPSEQYF.

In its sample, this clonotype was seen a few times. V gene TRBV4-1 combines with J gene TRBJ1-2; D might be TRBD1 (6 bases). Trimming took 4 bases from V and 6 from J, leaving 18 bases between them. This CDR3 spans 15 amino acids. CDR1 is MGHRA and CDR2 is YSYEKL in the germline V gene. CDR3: CASSPPQGGGDGYTF. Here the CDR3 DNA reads TGCGCCAGCAGCCCTCCACAGGGAGGTGGTGATGGCTACACCTTC.

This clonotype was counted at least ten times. The CDR3 nucleotides read TGTGCCAGCACCCGGTACAGGGAAGCTTTCTTT. This sequence encodes CASTRYREAFF. The chain combines TRBV6-1 with TRBJ1-1, with a weak D call TRBD1 (5 bases). Germline assignment: CDR1 MNHNS and CDR2 SASEGT. Trimming pared 7 bases from V and 8 bases from J, leaving 11 bases between. This CDR3 comprises 11 residues.

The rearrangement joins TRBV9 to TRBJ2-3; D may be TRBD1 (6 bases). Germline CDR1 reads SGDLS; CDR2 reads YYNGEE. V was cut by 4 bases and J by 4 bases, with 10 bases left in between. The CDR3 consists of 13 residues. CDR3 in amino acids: CASSPGTPDTQYF. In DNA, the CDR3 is TGTGCCAGCAGCCCTGGGACACCAGATACGCAGTATTTT.

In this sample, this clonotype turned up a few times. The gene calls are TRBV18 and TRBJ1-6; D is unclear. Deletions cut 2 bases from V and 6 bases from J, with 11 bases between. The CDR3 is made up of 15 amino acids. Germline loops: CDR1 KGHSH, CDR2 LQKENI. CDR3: CASSPWLKGNSPLHF. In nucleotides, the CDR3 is TGTGCCAGCTCACCATGGTTAAAGGGTAATTCACCCCTCCACTTT.

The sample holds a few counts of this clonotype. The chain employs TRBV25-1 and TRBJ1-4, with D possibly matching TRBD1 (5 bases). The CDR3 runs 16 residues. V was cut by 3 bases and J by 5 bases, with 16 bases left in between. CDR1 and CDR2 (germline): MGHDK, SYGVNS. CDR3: CASSDTLGLTNEKLFF. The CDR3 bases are TGTGCCAGCAGTGATACGCTGGGACTTACAAATGAAAAACTGTTTTTT.

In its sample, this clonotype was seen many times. The CDR3 loop reads CASSLSGQPTSGNTIYF. The CDR3 bases are TGTGCCAGCAGTTTATCCGGCCAGCCGACCTCTGGAAACACCATATATTTT. The rearrangement uses TRBV28 and TRBJ1-3; D remains unclear. CDR3 length equals 17 residues. V was clipped by 1 base and J by 0 bases, with 13 bases between them. Germline V gives CDR1 MDHEN, CDR2 SYDVKM. Together with reference TRBV28 and TRBJ1-3, the CDR3 gives the full variable domain: DVKVTQSSRYLVKRTGEKVFLECVQDMDHENMFWYRQDPGLGLRLIYFSYDVKMKEKGDIPEGYSVSREKKERFSLILESASTNQTSMYLCASSLSGQPTSGNTIYFGEGSWLTVV.

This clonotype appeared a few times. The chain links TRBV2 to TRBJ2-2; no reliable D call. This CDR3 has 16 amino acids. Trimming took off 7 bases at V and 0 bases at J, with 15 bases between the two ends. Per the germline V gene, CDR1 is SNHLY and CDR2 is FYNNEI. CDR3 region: CASKRAPIPNTGELFF. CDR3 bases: TGTGCCAGCAAGCGAGCTCCCATACCGAACACCGGGGAGCTGTTTTTT. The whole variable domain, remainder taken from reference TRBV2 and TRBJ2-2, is EPEVTQTPSHQVTQMGQEVILRCVPISNHLYFYWYRQILGQKVEFLVSFYNNEISEKSEIFDDQFSVERPDGSNFTLKIRSTKLEDSAMYFCASKRAPIPNTGELFFGEGSRLTVL.

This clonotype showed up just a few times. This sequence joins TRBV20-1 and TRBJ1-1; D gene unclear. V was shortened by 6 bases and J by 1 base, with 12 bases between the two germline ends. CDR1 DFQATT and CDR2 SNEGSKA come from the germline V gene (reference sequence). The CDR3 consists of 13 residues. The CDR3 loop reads CSAGLNQNTEAFF. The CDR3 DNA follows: TGCAGTGCCGGACTGAACCAGAACACTGAAGCTTTCTTT.

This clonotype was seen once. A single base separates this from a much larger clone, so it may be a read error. In DNA, the CDR3 is TGTGCCACCTCGCCGTTCCGGGGACAGGGCATGCACACTGAAGCTTTCTTT. Translated: CATSPFRGQGMHTEAFF. The chain is built from TRBV12-3 or TRBV12-4 and TRBJ1-1; 9 nucleotides agree with TRBD1. The CDR3 totals 17 residues. J was trimmed by 3 bases and V by 10 bases; bases with no gene match: 18.

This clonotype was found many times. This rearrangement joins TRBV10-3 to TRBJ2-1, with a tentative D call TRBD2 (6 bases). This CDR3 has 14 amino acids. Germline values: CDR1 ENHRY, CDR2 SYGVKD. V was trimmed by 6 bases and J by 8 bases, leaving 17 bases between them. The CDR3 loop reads CAISSGTRTHEQFF. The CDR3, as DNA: TGTGCCATCAGCTCCGGGACTCGAACACATGAGCAGTTCTTC.

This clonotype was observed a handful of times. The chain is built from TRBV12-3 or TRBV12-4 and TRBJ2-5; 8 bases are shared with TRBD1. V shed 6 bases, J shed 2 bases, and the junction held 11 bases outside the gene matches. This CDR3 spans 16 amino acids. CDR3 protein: CASSLRQGKGQETQYF. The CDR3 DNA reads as TGTGCCAGCAGCCTTAGACAGGGGAAAGGTCAAGAGACCCAGTACTTC.

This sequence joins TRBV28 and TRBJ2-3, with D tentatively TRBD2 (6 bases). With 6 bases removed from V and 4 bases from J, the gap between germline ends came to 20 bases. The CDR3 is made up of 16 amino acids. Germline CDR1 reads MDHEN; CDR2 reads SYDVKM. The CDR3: CASSPGAGQVSDTQYF. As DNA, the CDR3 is TGTGCCAGCAGCCCCGGGGCGGGGCAAGTGTCAGATACGCAGTATTTT.

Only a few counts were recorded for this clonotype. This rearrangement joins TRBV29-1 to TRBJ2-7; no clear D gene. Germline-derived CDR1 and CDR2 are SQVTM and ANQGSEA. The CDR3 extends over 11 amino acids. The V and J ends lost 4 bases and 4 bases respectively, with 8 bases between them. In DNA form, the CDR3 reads TGCAGCGTTGTGGACGGGTACGAGCAGTACTTC. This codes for CSVVDGYEQYF.